Below, 10 T cell receptor beta chains from the same sample are listed, as sequenced in a study of blood T cell repertoires in COVID-19. Method: immunoSEQ multiplex PCR; TCRdb's copy keeps in-frame clones and lacks some. The sample contains 85,000 to 130,000 clones, over 75% of which appear only once. The sample taken for sequencing was peripheral blood. The receptors shown here come from a woman aged 55-70 years with acute or convalescent COVID-19.

This clone came up a few times. This chain connects TRBV29-1 to TRBJ2-5; TRBD2 matches 8 bases. V lost 6 bases to trimming and J lost 4 bases; unmatched junction nucleotides: 10. This CDR3 comprises 14 residues. Germline V lookup: CDR1 SQVTM, CDR2 ANQGSEA. The DNA for the CDR3 is TGCAGCGTGGTGGCTAGCGGGTGGAGAGAGACCCAGTACTTC. Translated: CSVVASGWRETQYF. Full variable domain (rest looked up from reference TRBV29-1 and TRBJ2-5): SAVISQKPSRDICQRGTSLTIQCQVDSQVTMMFWYRQQPGQSLTLIATANQGSEATYESGFVIDKFPISRPNLTFSTLTVSNMSPEDSSIYLCSVVASGWRETQYFGPGTRLLVL.

The V gene is TRBV2, the J gene TRBJ1-1; the match to TRBD1 covers 9 bases. The CDR3 length is 13 residues. With 6 bases clipped from V and 1 base from J, the junction kept 0 bases outside the gene matches. Germline CDR1 and CDR2: SNHLY and FYNNEI. The CDR3 bases are TGTGCCAGCAGACAGGGGGCGAACACTGAAGCTTTCTTT. Translation: CASRQGANTEAFF.

CDR3 protein: CASSPERGGSYNEQFF. CDR3 nucleotide sequence: TGTGCCAGCAGCCCTGAAAGGGGAGGCTCCTACAATGAGCAGTTCTTC. The chain joins TRBV3-1 (or the pseudogene TRBV3-2) to TRBJ2-1; D is possibly TRBD2 (6 bases). Germline V gives CDR1 LGHDT, CDR2 YNNKEL (reference sequence). This CDR3 has 16 amino acids. The germline V and J ends were trimmed by 4 bases and 0 bases, with 13 bases remaining between them.

The V gene is TRBV6-5, the J gene TRBJ1-2; 8 positions agree with TRBD1. V was pared by 6 bases and J by 1 base, with 7 bases of the junction left unmatched. The CDR3 is 15 residues long. Germline lookup yields CDR1 MNHEY and CDR2 SVGAGI. The CDR3: CASRKTGALNYGYTF. In DNA form, the CDR3 reads TGTGCCAGCAGAAAGACAGGGGCCCTTAACTATGGCTACACCTTC.

This clone was seen only once. The CDR3 sequence: CASSLEPGLLYEQFF. The CDR3 DNA is TGCGCCAGCAGCTTGGAACCGGGGTTGCTCTATGAGCAGTTCTTC. V is TRBV5-1 and J is TRBJ2-1; D perhaps matches TRBD2 (5 bases). Trimming took 0 bases from V and 8 from J, leaving 15 bases between them. The germline gives CDR1 SGHRS, CDR2 YFSETQ. The CDR3 is 15 amino acids.

The chain has TRBV19 and TRBJ2-1; 11 bases match TRBD2. Losses at the gene ends were 5 bases for V and 6 bases for J; bases not matched to a gene: 3. Germline CDR1 LNHDA, CDR2 SQIVND (reference sequence). The CDR3 runs 14 residues. CDR3 sequence: CASSGSGRANEQFF. The CDR3 region has the DNA TGTGCCAGTAGTGGTAGCGGGAGGGCCAATGAGCAGTTCTTC.

Only one count was recorded for this clone. V is TRBV9 and J is TRBJ1-1, with 10 nucleotides matching TRBD1. Trimming removed 2 bases from V and 7 bases from J; junction bases left unmatched: 8. The CDR3 runs 15 residues. Germline CDR1 reads SGDLS; CDR2 reads YYNGEE. The CDR3 here is CASSVTGTGDGEAFF. The CDR3 DNA is TGTGCCAGCAGCGTTACCGGGACAGGGGACGGTGAAGCTTTCTTT.

V is TRBV6-6 and J is TRBJ1-1; D possibly corresponds to TRBD1 (6 bases). Germline V CDR1 and CDR2: MNHNY, SVGAGI (reference sequence). V lost 3 bases and J lost 4, with 12 bases in between. CDR3 length equals 14 residues. CDR3 bases: TGTGCCAGCAGTTATACAGGGAGAAGCACTGAAGCTTTCTTT. As protein: CASSYTGRSTEAFF.

V gene TRBV6-2 or TRBV6-3 combines with J gene TRBJ2-5, with D possibly matching TRBD2 (5 bases). V was trimmed by 2 bases and J by 4 bases, leaving 14 bases between them. The germline gives CDR1 MNHEY, CDR2 SVGEGT. The CDR3 spans 15 residues. CDR3 DNA: TGTGCCAGCAGTTACACGGGGATCTCCGCAGAGACCCAGTACTTC. It encodes CASSYTGISAETQYF.

The V call is TRBV7-2, the J call TRBJ1-5; a weak D match, TRBD1 (5 bases). V shed 3 bases and J shed 8 bases, with 11 bases lying between them. Germline assignment: CDR1 SGHTA and CDR2 FQGNSA. The CDR3 spans 13 residues. The chain's CDR3 is CASSLGGREPQHF. CDR3 in DNA: TGTGCCAGCAGCTTGGGGGGTCGGGAGCCCCAGCATTTT. The entire variable domain, with the rest obtained from reference TRBV7-2 and TRBJ1-5, is as follows: GAGVSQSPSNKVTEKGKDVELRCDPISGHTALYWYRQSLGQGLEFLIYFQGNSAPDKSGLPSDRFSAERTGGSVSTLTIQRTQQEDSAVYLCASSLGGREPQHFGDGTRLSIL.